The 10 T cell receptor beta chains listed next were all sequenced from one sample in a study of post-analysis software for immune sequencing data (dated by TCRdb to the mid-2010s). Study-wide conclusions, independent of this receptor: Significantly higher frequencies in patients than in controls were found for five or six TRBV segments, including TRBV5-6, TRBV5-1 and TRBV20-1.

No cognate antigen is known for these TCRs. The library was obtained by PCR. The sequencing machine was an Illumina HiSeq 2500. To reduce PCR and sequencing biases, unique molecular identifiers were incorporated into the TCR beta cDNA libraries. TCRdb applied fastp at Q25 and MiXCR to the public reads, then kept only in-frame beta chains. Under each unique CDR3 protein, matching rows form one entry showing the most common genes and DNA. The sample table holds over 300,000 distinct CDR3 sequences, of which less than 40% were seen once. The ten largest clones represent under 15% of the sample. Sequences were obtained from blood. Receptors originate from a girl aged 10-17 years with multiple sclerosis.

This clonotype was recorded a few times. The V call is TRBV5-1, the J call TRBJ2-7; a possible D gene is TRBD2 (5 bases). Germline-derived CDR1 and CDR2 are SGHRS and YFSETQ. V lost 5 bases to trimming and J lost 7 bases, with 10 bases between them. The CDR3 length is 11 residues. The CDR3 DNA follows: TGCGCCAGCAGTTCTCCGGGAGAGCAGTACTTC. Amino acid sequence: CASSSPGEQYF.

The genes are TRBV12-3 or TRBV12-4 and TRBJ1-2; the D is unclear. The CDR3 is 13 amino acids. With 3 bases removed from V and 1 base from J, the gap between germline ends came to 6 bases. DNA for the CDR3: TGTGCCAGCAGTTTGGGCTTTAACTATGGCTACACCTTC. Its translation is CASSLGFNYGYTF.

This clonotype has just a few counts. J is TRBJ2-1 and V is TRBV5-6, with TRBD2 matching over 11 bases. The CDR3 length is 16 residues. Germline-derived CDR1 and CDR2 are SGHDT and YYEEEE. With V trimmed by 5 bases and J by 3 bases, 7 bases remained unmatched. The CDR3 sequence: CASSHSGGANYNEQFF. The CDR3, as DNA: TGTGCCAGCAGTCATAGCGGGGGGGCCAACTACAATGAGCAGTTCTTC.

Of note for this clonotype: A read error is likely, as this CDR3 ends without the conserved phenylalanine or tryptophan. The chain combines TRBV12-3 or TRBV12-4 with TRBJ2-5; TRBD2 aligns across 12 bases. The CDR3 loop spans 16 amino acids. V gave up 5 bases and J gave up 7 bases; unmatched junction bases: 11. This chain's CDR3 is CASSPRLAGAGGTQYL. DNA of the CDR3: TGTGCCAGCAGTCCCCGACTAGCGGGGGCGGGGGGGACCCAGTACTTA.

The rearrangement joins TRBV20-1 to TRBJ2-3; D remains unclear. Trimming stripped 6 bases from V and 6 bases from J, with 16 bases between. This CDR3 has 13 amino acids. Germline CDR1 is DFQATT and CDR2 is SNEGSKA (reference sequence). CDR3 nucleotide sequence: TGCAGTGCCCCCCCCGGCGGCGTGGATACGCAGTATTTT. It specifies CSAPPGGVDTQYF.

The chain uses TRBV29-1 and TRBJ1-1; possibly TRBD1 for D (5 bases). CDR1 is SQVTM and CDR2 is ANQGSEA in the germline V gene. With 7 bases removed from V and 1 base from J, the gap between germline ends came to 16 bases. The CDR3 runs 14 residues. CDR3 in DNA: TGCAGCGCCCCTCTCCGGGGGGAGAACACTGAAGCTTTCTTT. Residues: CSAPLRGENTEAFF.

The chain employs TRBV20-1 and TRBJ1-5; D is undetermined. The germline V gene encodes CDR1 DFQATT and CDR2 SNEGSKA (reference sequence). Trimming removed 1 base at V and 5 bases at J, with 15 bases between. CDR3 length: 15 residues. The CDR3 coding sequence is TGCAGTGCTAGAGCCTCCGGACGGAAACATCAGCCCCAGCATTTT. Amino acid sequence: CSARASGRKHQPQHF.

V usage is TRBV20-1 and J usage is TRBJ2-5; TRBD2 might be the D (5 bases). The germline V and J ends were trimmed by 3 bases and 1 base, with 12 bases remaining between them. The germline V gene has CDR1 DFQATT and CDR2 SNEGSKA (reference sequence). This CDR3 is built from 14 residues. In DNA form, the CDR3 reads TGCAGTGCTAGTTCGAGGAGGCCCCAAGAGACCCAGTACTTC. Translating gives CSASSRRPQETQYF.

This clonotype was recorded many times. The chain links TRBV2 to TRBJ2-6, with TRBD1 as a possible D gene (5 bases). The CDR3 has 15 residues. The germline CDR1 and CDR2 sequences are SNHLY and FYNNEI. V shed 5 bases and J shed 3 bases, with 11 bases lying between them. The chain's CDR3 is CASSPTVFGANVLTF. For the CDR3, the DNA is TGTGCCAGCAGTCCGACAGTTTTTGGGGCCAACGTCCTGACTTTC.

This clonotype was observed a few times. The V call is TRBV7-2, the J call TRBJ2-5; either TRBD1 or TRBD2 may supply D (5 bases each). Trimming shortened V by 6 bases and J by 2 bases, and 19 bases separated the two germline ends. Per the germline V gene, CDR1 is SGHTA and CDR2 is FQGNSA. The CDR3 covers 16 residues. CDR3 in DNA: TGTGCCAGCAGTCCTTACTCCGGGACGGGACAAGAGACCCAGTACTTC. This encodes CASSPYSGTGQETQYF. Variable domain in full (rest from reference TRBV7-2 and TRBJ2-5): GAGVSQSPSNKVTEKGKDVELRCDPISGHTALYWYRQSLGQGLEFLIYFQGNSAPDKSGLPSDRFSAERTGGSVSTLTIQRTQQEDSAVYLCASSPYSGTGQETQYFGPGTRLLVL.